Listed below are T cell receptor beta chains from one sample, sequenced in a study of blood T cell repertoires in COVID-19. Profiling relied on immunoSEQ multiplex PCR, and the TCRdb table lists in-frame clones only, not all of them. Among 150,000 to 200,000 clones listed, under 90% were seen once. Sequenced material: peripheral blood. The source is a man aged 55 to 69 with acute or convalescent COVID-19. Both conserved end residues are part of each CDR3. D genes are given only for firm matches.

J: TRBJ2-7; D: NA; V: TRBV5-1; DNA: TGCGCCAGCAGCGAGGACACTACCTCCTACGAGCAGTACTTC; CDR3: CASSEDTTSYEQYF
J: TRBJ2-3; D: TRBD1; V: TRBV30; DNA: TGTGCCTGGAGTGGGGGACAGGGCAGGGTGGCAGATACGCAGTATTTT; CDR3: CAWSGGQGRVADTQYF
J: TRBJ2-3; D: TRBD2; V: TRBV6-5; DNA: TGTGCCAGCAGTTACCGGGGGGGCACAGATACGCAGTATTTT; CDR3: CASSYRGGTDTQYF
J: TRBJ2-1; D: NA; V: TRBV5-1; DNA: TGCGCCAGCAGCTTGCAGGGGACCCCCGCCTCGAATGAGCAGTTCTTC; CDR3: CASSLQGTPASNEQFF
J: TRBJ1-5; D: TRBD1; V: TRBV10-2; DNA: TGCGCCAGCAGTGAGTCGGACAGGGTCGGTCAGCCCCAGCATTTT; CDR3: CASSESDRVGQPQHF
J: TRBJ2-7; D: NA; V: TRBV5-1; DNA: TGCGCCAGCAGCTTGGGCGGCAGTACCTACGAGCAGTACTTC; CDR3: CASSLGGSTYEQYF
J: TRBJ2-1; D: TRBD1; V: TRBV7-3; DNA: TGTGCCAGCAGCCAAGACCGGGACAGCAATGAGCAGTTCTTC; CDR3: CASSQDRDSNEQFF
J: TRBJ2-3; D: TRBD2; V: TRBV4-2; DNA: TGTGCCAGCAGCCGGGGTAAGCGGGGGCCTAGCACAGATACGCAGTATTTT; CDR3: CASSRGKRGPSTDTQYF
J: TRBJ1-5; D: NA; V: TRBV9; DNA: TGTGCCAGCAGCGTAGCTCCGTCGGTTTCTCAGCCCCAGCATTTT; CDR3: CASSVAPSVSQPQHF
J: TRBJ2-1; D: NA; V: TRBV7-8; DNA: TGTGCCAGCAGCTCAGACATGAAAAATGAGCAGTTCTTC; CDR3: CASSSDMKNEQFF
J: TRBJ1-1; D: NA; V: TRBV6-6; DNA: TGTGCCAGCAGTTACAGGGGTCCTGAAGCTTTCTTT; CDR3: CASSYRGPEAFF
J: TRBJ2-5; D: TRBD2; V: TRBV28; DNA: TGTGCCAGCACTCCTAGCGGGAGGGCCTTCGGGACCCAGTACTTC; CDR3: CASTPSGRAFGTQYF
J: TRBJ1-1; D: TRBD1; V: TRBV11-2; DNA: TGTGCCAGCAGCCAGACAGGGAGGACTGAAGCTTTCTTT; CDR3: CASSQTGRTEAFF
J: TRBJ2-6; D: NA; V: TRBV10-3; DNA: TGTGCCATCAGGGAGCAGGTCTCTGGGGCCAACGTCCTGACTTTC; CDR3: CAIREQVSGANVLTF
J: TRBJ2-7; D: NA; V: TRBV7-8; DNA: TGTGCCAGCAGCTTGGGCCGCGCCTACGAGCAGTACTTC; CDR3: CASSLGRAYEQYF
J: TRBJ2-7; D: TRBD2; V: TRBV5-1; DNA: TGCGCCAGCAGCTTGGGGGCGGGAGTTTACGAGCAGTACTTC; CDR3: CASSLGAGVYEQYF
J: TRBJ2-1; D: TRBD2; V: TRBV11-1; DNA: TGTGCCAGCAGCTTAGCACTAGCGGGGTACAATGAGCAGTTCTTC; CDR3: CASSLALAGYNEQFF
J: TRBJ2-5; D: TRBD2; V: TRBV6-2/TRBV6-3; DNA: TGTGCCAGCAGTTACTCGAAAGAGCGGGGGAACCAAGAGACCCAGTACTTC; CDR3: CASSYSKERGNQETQYF